The subject of this entry is one T cell receptor beta chain. The data stem from a study of blood T cell repertoires in COVID-19. Assay used: immunoSEQ multiplex PCR; TCRdb lists only in-frame clones, some missing. The table shows about 250,000 clones, with 65% to 85% occurring only once. The ends were cut back, 3 bases at V and 4 bases at J, with 11 bases in the middle. CDR3 length: 13 residues. Looked up from germline, CDR1 is SGDLS and CDR2 is YYNGEE. Sequencing was done on a sample of peripheral blood. The clonotype was recovered from a man older than 75 with acute or convalescent COVID-19. The chain employs TRBV9 and TRBJ2-7, with D unclear. The CDR3 here is CASSALFSYEQYF. In DNA, the CDR3 is TGTGCCAGCAGCGCTCTATTTAGTTACGAGCAGTACTTC.